This TCR beta chain was captured in a study of blood T cell repertoires in COVID-19. Study as a whole: Donors in the United States, Italy and Spain gave samples during acute or convalescent COVID-19. T cells, B-cell-depleted T cells, or PBMCs supplied cDNA or gDNA.

The authors' processing: Quantification of nucleated cells was approximated via reference gene primer amplification. The table came from immunoSEQ multiplex PCR; TCRdb's copy has only in-frame clones and leaves some out. V and J calls and clone size are as listed in that table; D and trimming were resolved from the DNA. The table shows around 75,000 clones, with around 79% occurring only once. J lost 4 bases, V lost 2 bases, and 8 bases had no gene match. The CDR3 covers 16 residues. Looked up from germline, CDR1 is SEHNR and CDR2 is FQNEAQ (reference sequence). The V gene is TRBV7-9, the J gene TRBJ2-1, with 7 bases aligning to TRBD1. This TCR derives from a woman aged 80 or older with active or convalescent COVID-19. Input material: peripheral blood. The CDR3 DNA reads as TGTGCCAGCAGCTTATTATCGGGACAGTTATACAATGAGCAGTTCTTC. Translating gives CASSLLSGQLYNEQFF.